This TCR beta chain was found in a study of cytotoxic CD8 clonotypes in ibrutinib-treated CLL. Study in general: Partial responses numbered some 25 and complete responses 2; after a median approximately 70 months, about 14 stayed remitted and around 12 progressed. Points from the study as a whole: Public clonotypes were rare and shrank or held steady on treatment. Sampling of sustained-remission and progressing patients occurred at differing times.

Libraries were prepared by immunoSEQ multiplex PCR; TCRdb keeps only in-frame clonotypes and omits some of them. The table includes more than 75,000 clones, 60% to 80% detected once. V was clipped by 2 bases and J by 2 bases, with 6 bases between them. From germline, CDR1 is KGHSH and CDR2 LQKENI. The CDR3 runs to 13 residues. Points on this clone: Antigen: not known.

This TCR derives from a human donor with chronic lymphocytic leukemia. Sequences were derived from PBMCs, sampled after 24 months of ibrutinib treatment. The chain recombines TRBV18 with TRBJ1-1; D is unresolved. This CDR3 is CASSPYTNTEAFF. In DNA, the CDR3 is TGTGCCAGCTCACCATATACAAACACTGAAGCTTTCTTT.